This TCR beta chain appears in the sequencing data of a study of T cell responses to AZD1222 COVID-19 vaccine. For this clone: The antigen remains unidentified.

Method: immunoSEQ multiplex PCR; TCRdb's copy keeps in-frame clones and lacks some. This table holds 130,000 to 150,000 clones, 80% to 90% found once. Study-level results: Most donors were white British, females outnumbered males, and clonal diversity was possibly underestimated.

Germline CDR1 is MRHNA and CDR2 is SNTAGT. Trimming stripped 6 bases from V and 1 base from J, with 9 bases between. CDR3 length: 14 residues. The sequenced sample was peripheral blood, obtained on day 0 of AZD1222 vaccination. This clonotype was sampled from an adult in good health. The chain combines TRBV6-4 with TRBJ2-2; D is perhaps TRBD1 (6 bases). The CDR3 DNA reads TGTGCCAGCAGGCCGGGACAGAACACCGGGGAGCTGTTTTTT. Translated: CASRPGQNTGELFF.